Presented here are 17 T cell receptor beta chains from one specimen sequenced in a study of cytomegalovirus exposure and HLA in healthy donors (TCRdb year 2017). Libraries were built with the immunoSEQ multiplex PCR assay. For the multiplex PCR, a mixture combining 60 forward primers for TCR Vbeta segments and 13 reverse primers for TCR Jbeta segments was used. TCRdb mirrors the immuneACCESS table, restricted to in-frame sequences. Some clones are absent from its copies; in checked studies, under half trace to an unresolved V gene, and the reason for the others is unknown. In all, the sample holds around 190,000 clones, and about 86% of those were seen once. Around 1.6% of the sample is in the top ten clones. Material for sequencing was PBMCs. The receptor source for this set is a man between 35 and 55 years old in good health and CMV-seropositive.

The chain links TRBV29-1 to TRBJ2-3, with D perhaps matching TRBD1 (6 bases). The germline gives CDR1 SQVTM, CDR2 ANQGSEA. This CDR3 is built from 12 residues. V lost 8 bases to trimming and J lost 3 bases, with 12 bases between them. The CDR3 is CSLQGGTDTQYF. CDR3 nucleotide sequence: TGCAGCTTGCAAGGGGGAACAGATACGCAGTATTTT.

This clone has a handful of counts. In DNA, the CDR3 is TGTGCCAGCAGCAATATAGGGACAGGGGGCAGCCCTACTAATGAAAAACTGTTTTTT. It encodes CASSNIGTGGSPTNEKLFF. The chain combines TRBV5-6 with TRBJ1-4; 12 bases line up with TRBD1. V lost 4 bases and J lost 2; bases outside the gene matches: 12. CDR3 length: 19 residues. CDR1 is SGHDT, CDR2 YYEEEE, per germline.

The chain uses TRBV2 and TRBJ1-1; possible D gene TRBD1, 5 bases. Trimming cost V 4 bases and J 0 bases, with 9 bases left between them. This CDR3 comprises 14 residues. Germline V CDR1 and CDR2: SNHLY, FYNNEI. CDR3 residues: CASSVAGMNTEAFF. CDR3 nucleotide sequence: TGTGCCAGCAGTGTCGCAGGGATGAACACTGAAGCTTTCTTT.

The V gene is TRBV7-3, the J gene TRBJ2-1, with D possibly matching TRBD1 (5 bases). The ends were cut back, 0 bases at V and 9 bases at J, with 12 bases in the middle. This CDR3 is built from 14 residues. CDR1 SGHTA and CDR2 FQGTGA come from the germline V gene. The CDR3 coding sequence is TGTGCCAGCAGCTTAACGGTTGGGGCACGTGAGCAGTTCTTC. Encoded protein: CASSLTVGAREQFF.

This chain connects TRBV6-5 to TRBJ2-7; TRBD1 aligns across 7 bases. Germline V gene data show CDR1 as MNHEY and CDR2 as SVGAGI. V dropped 6 bases and J dropped 0; count of bases not matched to a gene: 2. This CDR3 is built from 13 residues. In DNA form, the CDR3 reads TGTGCCAGCAGCTCAGGGGGCTCCTACGAGCAGTACTTC. Encoded protein: CASSSGGSYEQYF.

This clone has only one observation. The CDR3 protein is CASSFPEGYGYTF. The CDR3 nucleotides are TGTGCCAGCAGCTTTCCGGAGGGCTATGGCTACACCTTC. This chain links TRBV5-6 with TRBJ1-2; D not resolved. CDR3 length: 13 amino acids. CDR1 is SGHDT, CDR2 YYEEEE, per germline. V lost 2 bases and J lost 4, with 9 bases in between.

The chain recombines TRBV28 with TRBJ1-1; possible D gene TRBD1, 5 bases. Trimming took 4 bases from V and 9 from J, leaving 18 bases between them. The CDR3 contains 14 residues. CDR1 and CDR2 from the germline V gene are MDHEN and SYDVKM. The CDR3 DNA is TGTGCCAGCAGTTCCCCATCAAGACAGAAACAAGCTTTCTTT. Amino acid sequence: CASSSPSRQKQAFF.

The J gene is TRBJ1-1, the V gene TRBV18; D not resolved. The CDR3 is 13 residues long. V lost 5 bases, J lost 4 bases, and 11 bases lay in between. Looked up from germline, CDR1 is KGHSH and CDR2 is LQKENI. CDR3 sequence (DNA): TGTGCCAGCTCAGATGGCGGGTTCACTGAAGCTTTCTTT. This sequence encodes CASSDGGFTEAFF.

In this sample, this clone turned up a few times. The chain uses TRBV4-1 and TRBJ2-1; TRBD2 matches 12 bases. The trim removed 4 bases at V and 9 bases at J, leaving 10 bases unmatched. The CDR3 totals 16 residues. Germline CDR1 and CDR2: MGHRA and YSYEKL. The CDR3 here is CASSRGLAGYSGEQFF. CDR3 nucleotide sequence: TGCGCCAGCAGCCGAGGACTAGCGGGATATTCCGGTGAGCAGTTCTTC.

The chain is built from TRBV28 and TRBJ2-5; 8 nucleotides line up with TRBD2. The DNA matches TRBJ2-7 better at its end, which makes the J call doubtful. This CDR3 region has 15 residues. Germline CDR1 reads MDHEN; CDR2 reads SYDVKM. The CDR3: CASRGLAGGYYEQYF. The CDR3 DNA follows: TGTGCCAGCAGGGGGTTGGCGGGAGGATACTACGAGCAGTACTTC.

V usage is TRBV5-4 and J usage is TRBJ2-7; tentative D call: TRBD1 (6 bases). V was clipped by 5 bases and J by 4 bases, with 13 bases between them. In germline, CDR1 is SGHNT, CDR2 YYREEE (reference sequence). CDR3 size: 13 residues. In DNA, the CDR3 is TGTGCCAGCAGTCCTGACAGGAATTACGAGCAGTACTTC. Translation gives CASSPDRNYEQYF.

CDR3 amino acids: CAWSVTSGSGGIQYF. For the CDR3, the DNA is TGTGCCTGGAGTGTCACTAGCGGGAGCGGTGGCATTCAGTACTTC. This chain uses TRBV30 with TRBJ2-4; TRBD2 aligns across 11 bases. Germline-derived CDR1 and CDR2 are GTSNPN and SVGIG (reference sequence). The CDR3 has 15 residues. Trimming removed 0 bases from V and 9 bases from J; junction bases left unmatched: 7.

V usage is TRBV27 and J usage is TRBJ1-1; the match to TRBD1 covers 7 bases. CDR1 is MNHEY and CDR2 is SMNVEV in the germline V gene (reference sequence). The CDR3 length is 15 residues. The J segment lost 6 bases and the V segment lost 3 bases, leaving 10 bases of the junction unmatched. The CDR3 coding sequence is TGTGCCAGCAGTTTTCGTCAGGACAGGTACGCTGAAGCTTTCTTT. Amino acid sequence: CASSFRQDRYAEAFF.

The J gene is TRBJ2-2, the V gene TRBV21-1; TRBD1 was called by the table and not checked on the DNA. TRBV21-1 constitutes a pseudogene. The CDR3 spans 16 residues. CDR3 region: CASSNERQGATGELFF. CDR3 nucleotide sequence: TGTGCCAGCAGCAATGAGCGACAGGGGGCGACCGGGGAGCTGTTTTTT.

The chain employs TRBV4-2 and TRBJ1-1; D not certain. There are 14 residues in the CDR3. V shed 2 bases and J shed 1 base, with 8 bases lying between them. Germline values: CDR1 LGHNA, CDR2 YNFKEQ. In nucleotides, the CDR3 is TGTGCCAGCAGCCAATTGCAGGCGAACACTGAAGCTTTCTTT. It is translated as CASSQLQANTEAFF.

The chain employs TRBV7-8 and TRBJ2-2; the D gene is possibly TRBD2 (5 bases). Trimming removed 0 bases from V and 8 bases from J, with 10 bases in between. This CDR3 contains 14 residues. Per germline, CDR1 SGHVS and CDR2 FQNEAQ. CDR3 coding DNA: TGTGCCAGCAGCTTAGCCGGGATAGGGGGGGAGCTGTTTTTT. Amino acid sequence: CASSLAGIGGELFF.

V usage is TRBV7-8 and J usage is TRBJ2-3, with D maybe TRBD1 (6 bases). The CDR3 loop spans 12 amino acids. V lost 4 bases to trimming and J lost 4 bases, with 6 bases between them. Germline V gene data show CDR1 as SGHVS and CDR2 as FQNEAQ. CDR3: CASSSGADTQYF. In DNA form, the CDR3 reads TGTGCCAGCAGCTCAGGGGCAGATACGCAGTATTTT.